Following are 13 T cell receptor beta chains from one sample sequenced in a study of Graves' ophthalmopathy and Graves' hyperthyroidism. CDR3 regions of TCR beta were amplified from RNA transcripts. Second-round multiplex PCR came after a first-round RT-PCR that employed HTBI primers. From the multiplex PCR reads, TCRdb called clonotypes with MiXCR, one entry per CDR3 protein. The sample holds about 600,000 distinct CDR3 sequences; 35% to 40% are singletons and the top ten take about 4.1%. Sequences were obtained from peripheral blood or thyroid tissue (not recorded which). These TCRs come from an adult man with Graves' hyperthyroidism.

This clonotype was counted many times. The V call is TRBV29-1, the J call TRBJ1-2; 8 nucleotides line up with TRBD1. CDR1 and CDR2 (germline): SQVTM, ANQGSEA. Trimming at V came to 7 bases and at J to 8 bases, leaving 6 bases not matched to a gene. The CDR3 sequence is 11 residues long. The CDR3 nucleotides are TGCAGCGGTGGACAGGGAGGAGGCTACACCTTC. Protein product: CSGGQGGGYTF.

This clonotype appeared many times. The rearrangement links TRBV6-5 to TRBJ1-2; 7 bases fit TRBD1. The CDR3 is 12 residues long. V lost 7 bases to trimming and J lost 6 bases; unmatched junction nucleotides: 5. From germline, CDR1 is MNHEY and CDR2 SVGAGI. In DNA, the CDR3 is TGTGCCAGCACTACGACAGGGAATGGCTACACCTTC. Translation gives CASTTTGNGYTF.

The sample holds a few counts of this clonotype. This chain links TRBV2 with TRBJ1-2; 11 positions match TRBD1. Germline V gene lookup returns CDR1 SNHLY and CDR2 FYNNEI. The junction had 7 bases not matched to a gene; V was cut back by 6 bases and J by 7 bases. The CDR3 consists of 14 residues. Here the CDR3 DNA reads TGTGCCAGCAGCCAGGACAGGGGGCAGTTTGGCTACACCTTC. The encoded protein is CASSQDRGQFGYTF.

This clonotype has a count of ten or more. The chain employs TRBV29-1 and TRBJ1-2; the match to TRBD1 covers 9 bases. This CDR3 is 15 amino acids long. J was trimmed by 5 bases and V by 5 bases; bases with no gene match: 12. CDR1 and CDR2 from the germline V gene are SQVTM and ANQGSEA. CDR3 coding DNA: TGCAGCGTTCTGGGACAGGGAAAAAACCCATATGGCTACACCTTC. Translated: CSVLGQGKNPYGYTF.

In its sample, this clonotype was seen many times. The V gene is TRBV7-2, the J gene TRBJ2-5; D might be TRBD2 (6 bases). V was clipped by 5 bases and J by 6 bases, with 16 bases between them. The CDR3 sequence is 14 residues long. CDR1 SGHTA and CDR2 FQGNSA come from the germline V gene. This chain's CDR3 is CASSLDGSVKTQYF. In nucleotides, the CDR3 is TGTGCCAGCAGCCTAGACGGGAGTGTGAAGACCCAGTACTTC.

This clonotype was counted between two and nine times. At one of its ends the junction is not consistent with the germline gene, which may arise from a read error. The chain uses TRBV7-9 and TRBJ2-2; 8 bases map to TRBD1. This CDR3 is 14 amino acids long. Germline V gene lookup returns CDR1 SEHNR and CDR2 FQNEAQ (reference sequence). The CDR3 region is CASSLGTGSGEQFF. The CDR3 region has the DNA TGTGCCAGCAGCTTAGGGACAGGGTCGGGTGAGCAGTTTTTT.

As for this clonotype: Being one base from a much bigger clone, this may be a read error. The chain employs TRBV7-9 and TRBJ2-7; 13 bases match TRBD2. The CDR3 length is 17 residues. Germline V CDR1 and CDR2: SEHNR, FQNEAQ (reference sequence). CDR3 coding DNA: TGTGCCGGCAGCCCGCCTGGACTAGCGGGAGAGGACTACGAGCAGTACTTC. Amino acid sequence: CAGSPPGLAGEDYEQYF. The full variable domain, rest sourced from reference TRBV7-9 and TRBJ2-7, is DTGVSQNPRHKITKRGQNVTFRCDPISEHNRLYWYRQTLGQGPEFLTYFQNEAQLEKSRLLSDRFSAERPKGSFSTLEIQRTEQGDSAMYLCAGSPPGLAGEDYEQYFGPGTRLTVT.

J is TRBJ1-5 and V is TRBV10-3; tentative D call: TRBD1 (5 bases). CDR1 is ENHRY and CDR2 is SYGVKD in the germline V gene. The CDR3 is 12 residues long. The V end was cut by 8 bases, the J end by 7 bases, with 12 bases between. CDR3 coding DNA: TGTGCCATCCCTACGGGGGAACAGCCCCAGCATTTT. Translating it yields CAIPTGEQPQHF.

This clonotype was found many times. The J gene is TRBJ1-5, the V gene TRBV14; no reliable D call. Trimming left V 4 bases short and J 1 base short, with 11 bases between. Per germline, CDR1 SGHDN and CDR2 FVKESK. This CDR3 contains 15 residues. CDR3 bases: TGTGCCAGCAGCCCCGGAGGAGGGAGCAATCAGCCCCAGCATTTT. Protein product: CASSPGGGSNQPQHF.

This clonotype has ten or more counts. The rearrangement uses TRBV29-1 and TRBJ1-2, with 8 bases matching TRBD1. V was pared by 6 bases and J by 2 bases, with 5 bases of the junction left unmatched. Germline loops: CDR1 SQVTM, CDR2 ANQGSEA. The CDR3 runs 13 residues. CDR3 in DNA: TGCAGCGTGGACAGGGTGGGGAACTATGGCTACACCTTC. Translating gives CSVDRVGNYGYTF.

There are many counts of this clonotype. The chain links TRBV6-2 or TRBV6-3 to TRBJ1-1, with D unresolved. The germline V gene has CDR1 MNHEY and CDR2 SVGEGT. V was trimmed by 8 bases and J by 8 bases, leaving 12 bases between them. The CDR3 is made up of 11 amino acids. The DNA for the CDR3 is TGTGCCAGCGTAGCGTATAACGAAGCTTTCTTT. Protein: CASVAYNEAFF.

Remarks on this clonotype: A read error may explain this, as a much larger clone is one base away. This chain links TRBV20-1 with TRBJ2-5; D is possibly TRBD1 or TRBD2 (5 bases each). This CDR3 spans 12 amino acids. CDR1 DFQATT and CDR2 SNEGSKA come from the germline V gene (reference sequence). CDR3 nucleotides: TGCAGTGCTAGAGATCAGGGAGAGACCCAGCACTTC. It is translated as CSARDQGETQHF.

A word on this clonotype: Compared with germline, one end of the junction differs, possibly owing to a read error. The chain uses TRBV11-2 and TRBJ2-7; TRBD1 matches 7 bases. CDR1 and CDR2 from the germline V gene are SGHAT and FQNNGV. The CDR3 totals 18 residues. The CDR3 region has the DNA TGTGCCGGCAGCTTAGGGGGCGCTACGGCGGCAAGGACGGGCGAGCAGTACTTC. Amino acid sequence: CAGSLGGATAARTGEQYF.